Listed here are 14 T cell receptor beta chains from one sample, sequenced in a study of response to subunit inactivated influenza vaccine. TCRdb independently ran MiXCR on the RT-PCR reads; one entry per CDR3 protein. Altogether hundreds of thousands of distinct CDR3 sequences are present, 25% being singletons, with the ten largest covering under 2.5%. This sample comprised CD4+ T cells sorted from PBMCs, obtained around 5 days after vaccination. The receptors derive from a man in his fifties or sixties who received an inactivated influenza vaccine.

This chain links TRBV6-2 or TRBV6-3 with TRBJ2-7; 11 bases fit TRBD1. The ends lost 5 bases at V and 5 bases at J; junction bases unmatched: 11. Germline V CDR1 and CDR2: MNHEY, SVGEGT. The CDR3 sequence is 16 residues long. The CDR3 DNA sequence: TGTGCCAGCAGTCGTCCCGGGACAGGGGGAAGGAACGAGCAGTACTTC. It codes for CASSRPGTGGRNEQYF.

Many counts were recorded for this clonotype. The chain couples TRBV20-1 to TRBJ2-2; the D is unclear. V lost 1 base to trimming and J lost 5 bases, with 11 bases between them. The germline CDR1 and CDR2 sequences are DFQATT and SNEGSKA (reference sequence). CDR3 length: 14 residues. The CDR3 DNA reads TGCAGTGCTAGAGGGAGCCTAGAAACCGGGGAGCTGTTTTTT. It yields the protein CSARGSLETGELFF.

The rearrangement links TRBV7-2 to TRBJ2-7, with D unresolved. The CDR3 contains 15 residues. Trimming pared 0 bases from V and 4 bases from J, leaving 13 bases between. CDR1 SGHTA and CDR2 FQGNSA come from the germline V gene. Here the CDR3 DNA reads TGTGCCAGCAGCTTAGCGACGGCAGTACCGTACGAGCAGTACTTC. It encodes CASSLATAVPYEQYF.

This sequence joins TRBV18 and TRBJ1-3; D unclear. Germline assignment: CDR1 KGHSH and CDR2 LQKENI. V was pared by 2 bases and J by 0 bases, with 14 bases between. This CDR3 comprises 17 residues. DNA for the CDR3: TGTGCCAGCTCACCAAGTCCAGCACAAAGCTCTGGAAACACCATATATTTT. It codes for CASSPSPAQSSGNTIYF.

This clonotype was picked up a small number of times. This sequence joins TRBV11-2 and TRBJ2-7, with TRBD1 identical over 7 bases. The V gene's germline CDR1 is SGHAT and CDR2 FQNNGV. V lost 1 base, J lost 2 bases, and 5 bases stayed unmatched. The CDR3 contains 15 residues. The CDR3 here is CASSLAFRGTYEQYF. Here the CDR3 DNA reads TGTGCCAGCAGCTTAGCGTTCAGGGGGACCTACGAGCAGTACTTC.

The chain is built from TRBV5-5 and TRBJ2-3; 8 nucleotides align to TRBD2. From germline, CDR1 is SGHKS and CDR2 YYEKEE (reference sequence). This CDR3 is built from 15 residues. Trimming removed 2 bases from V and 1 base from J; junction bases left unmatched: 3. CDR3 bases: TGTGCCAGCAGCTTTCTGGGACTAGGCACAGATACGCAGTATTTT. Residues: CASSFLGLGTDTQYF.

This clonotype was seen just once. The chain has TRBV5-1 and TRBJ2-2; D unclear. The V end was cut by 4 bases, the J end by 2 bases, with 18 bases between. The CDR3 covers 17 residues. The germline CDR1 and CDR2 sequences are SGHRS and YFSETQ. The CDR3 spells CASSQKNSLQNTGELFF. The DNA of the CDR3 is TGCGCCAGCAGCCAAAAGAATTCCCTTCAAAACACCGGGGAGCTGTTTTTT.

This chain connects TRBV11-2 to TRBJ1-3; D uncertain. V shed 1 base and J shed 0 bases, with 7 bases lying between them. CDR1 and CDR2 from the germline V gene are SGHAT and FQNNGV. The CDR3 is 15 amino acids. DNA of the CDR3: TGTGCCAGCAGCTTAGTCATCGACTCTGGAAACACCATATATTTT. Its protein is CASSLVIDSGNTIYF.

The V and J genes are TRBV12-3 or TRBV12-4 and TRBJ2-2, with TRBD1 matching over 8 bases. This CDR3 is 16 amino acids long. The trim removed 5 bases at V and 1 base at J, leaving 6 bases unmatched. CDR3 sequence reads: CASSPSGTGNTGELFF. The CDR3 DNA is TGTGCCAGCAGTCCCTCCGGGACAGGGAACACCGGGGAGCTGTTTTTT.

This clonotype came up a few times. V and J are TRBV21-1 and TRBJ1-2; whether TRBD1, the table's D call, matches the DNA was not checked. TRBV21-1 is a pseudogene locus. The length of the CDR3 is 15 residues. CDR3 in amino acids: CASSTRTGVACGYTF. The CDR3 nucleotides read TGTGCCAGCAGCACTCGAACAGGGGTGGCGTGTGGCTACACCTTC.

This clonotype appeared a few times. DNA of the CDR3: TGCAGTGCCGTCCCGGTGAGGCGGATAACACCCAATGAGCAGTTCTTC. Translated: CSAVPVRRITPNEQFF. V usage is TRBV20-1 and J usage is TRBJ2-1; D ambiguous. Trimming stripped 6 bases from V and 6 bases from J, with 24 bases between. This CDR3 region has 16 residues. Germline values: CDR1 DFQATT, CDR2 SNEGSKA (reference sequence).

J is TRBJ2-7 and V is TRBV7-3; 8 bases are a match to TRBD2. The ends lost 5 bases at V and 5 bases at J; junction bases unmatched: 8. CDR3 length equals 14 residues. CDR1 is SGHTA, CDR2 FQGTGA, per germline. Written as DNA, the CDR3 is TGTGCCAGCAGCCCGGGACTAGAATCCGACGAGCAGTACTTC. Translation: CASSPGLESDEQYF.

The rearrangement joins TRBV9 to TRBJ1-1; the D gene is possibly TRBD1 (6 bases). The V gene lost 2 bases and the J gene lost 4 bases, with 12 bases spanning the gap. Germline loops: CDR1 SGDLS, CDR2 YYNGEE. This CDR3 comprises 14 residues. CDR3 residues: CASSVRGQGTEAFF. DNA for the CDR3: TGTGCCAGCAGCGTCAGGGGCCAGGGCACTGAAGCTTTCTTT.

This clonotype was seen a handful of times. This sequence joins TRBV7-2 and TRBJ2-1; 8 positions agree with TRBD1. V dropped 2 bases and J dropped 7; count of bases not matched to a gene: 7. Germline-derived CDR1 and CDR2 are SGHTA and FQGNSA. The length of the CDR3 is 15 residues. The CDR3 region is CASSLTQGARNEQFF. Written as DNA, the CDR3 is TGTGCCAGCAGCTTAACGCAGGGGGCGCGAAATGAGCAGTTCTTC.